This record looks at one T cell receptor (beta chain) sequence and its context. The antigen remains unidentified. TCRdb recomputed calls from the RT-PCR reads with MiXCR, one row per CDR3 protein. The sample has approximately 500,000 distinct CDR3 sequences; 10% to 15% are singletons. CDR1 and CDR2 from the germline V gene are GTSNPN and SVGIG (reference sequence). Unmatched junction bases numbered 6, after V lost 1 base and J lost 5 bases. There are 15 residues in the CDR3. These data are taken from a study of response to subunit inactivated influenza vaccine. Study-level points and caveats: It was suggested by the authors that few new T cells are recruited by each seasonal influenza vaccination.

This specimen consisted of PBMCs from blood, obtained about 40 days after vaccination. The receptor comes from a man aged 45-65 years who received an inactivated influenza vaccine. V and J are TRBV30 and TRBJ2-3; TRBD1 aligns across 10 bases. The CDR3 nucleotides are TGTGCCTGGAGTGCGGGACAGGGGCCGGGAGATACGCAGTATTTT. This codes for CAWSAGQGPGDTQYF.